The 25 T cell receptor beta chains presented below share a single source sample, sequenced in a study of shared clonotypes between healthy human individuals. Positive CCR7 selection of CD45RO-negative cells yielded the naive CD8 cells, and terminally differentiated effector memory CD45RA+ cells were excluded. Clones were sequenced by immunoSEQ multiplex PCR, and TCRdb holds only the in-frame ones, with some missing. The sample has around 1.9 million clones, about 92% seen once. The specimen sequenced was naive CD8+ T cells from PBMCs. The receptors come from a man between 18 and 35 years old in good health. Some clones in this sample may be carry-over from other donors' samples.

The V and J genes are TRBV25-1 and TRBJ2-2; D is undetermined. V was pared by 5 bases and J by 2 bases, with 12 bases between. This CDR3 is 15 amino acids long. The germline gives CDR1 MGHDK, CDR2 SYGVNS. The CDR3 DNA sequence: TGTGCCAGCAGTCCCCCACGGGTTAACACCGGGGAGCTGTTTTTT. Translation: CASSPPRVNTGELFF.

This rearrangement joins TRBV7-2 to TRBJ2-1; TRBD2 might be the D (5 bases). The CDR3 extends over 15 amino acids. CDR1 is SGHTA, CDR2 FQGNSA, per germline. V lost 5 bases and J lost 8, with 19 bases in between. CDR3 nucleotides: TGTGCCAGCAGCCAAGAAGGACTCCACGGTGATGAGCAGTTCTTC. Translating it yields CASSQEGLHGDEQFF.

CDR3 sequence: CASKKGSGGLEGYTF. CDR3 in DNA: TGTGCCAGCAAAAAAGGGTCAGGGGGCTTGGAGGGCTACACCTTC. V and J are TRBV9 and TRBJ1-2; 8 nucleotides match TRBD1. J lost 8 bases, V lost 6 bases, and 15 bases had no gene match. CDR3 length: 15 residues. The germline gives CDR1 SGDLS, CDR2 YYNGEE.

This rearrangement joins TRBV5-5 to TRBJ1-1; 8 nucleotides line up with TRBD1. Trimming removed 3 bases from V and 0 bases from J; junction bases left unmatched: 7. This CDR3 is 16 amino acids long. Germline lookup yields CDR1 SGHKS and CDR2 YYEKEE (reference sequence). CDR3 sequence (DNA): TGTGCCAGCAGCTGGGACAGGTACGTAATGAACACTGAAGCTTTCTTT. Translation: CASSWDRYVMNTEAFF.

This rearrangement joins TRBV27 to TRBJ2-7; 8 bases fit TRBD2. Germline lookup yields CDR1 MNHEY and CDR2 SMNVEV (reference sequence). Trimming cost V 8 bases and J 4 bases; bases outside gene matches: 13. This CDR3 spans 15 amino acids. The CDR3 bases are TGTGCCAGCCGGGGGGGCGCCGGGCAGGTTTACGAGCAGTACTTC. Residues: CASRGGAGQVYEQYF.

This chain joins TRBV7-6 and TRBJ2-5; D is possibly TRBD1 (5 bases). Germline V gene lookup returns CDR1 SGHVS and CDR2 FNYEAQ. The germline V and J ends were trimmed by 2 bases and 1 base, with 11 bases remaining between them. The CDR3 runs 15 residues. CDR3 in DNA: TGTGCCAGCAGCTTAATTTTCAGGGCCCAAGAGACCCAGTACTTC. It is translated as CASSLIFRAQETQYF.

The J gene is TRBJ2-5, the V gene TRBV9, with a tentative D call TRBD2 (5 bases). V was pared by 4 bases and J by 1 base, with 17 bases between. CDR1 SGDLS and CDR2 YYNGEE come from the germline V gene. This CDR3 comprises 16 residues. The CDR3 DNA reads as TGTGCCAGCAGCTTTAGAGGAGGTCGGCCCCAAGAGACCCAGTACTTC. This codes for CASSFRGGRPQETQYF.

The chain is built from TRBV5-6 and TRBJ2-1; D is unclear. Germline V gene lookup returns CDR1 SGHDT and CDR2 YYEEEE. The CDR3 totals 15 residues. Trimming cost V 1 base and J 2 bases, with 10 bases left between them. The CDR3 DNA is TGTGCCAGCAGCTTGCTCCGGGTAGCCTACAATGAGCAGTTCTTC. This gives the protein CASSLLRVAYNEQFF.

The chain has TRBV28 and TRBJ2-5; D call uncertain. The CDR3 spans 15 residues. V dropped 3 bases and J dropped 5 bases, with 16 bases sitting between them. CDR1 and CDR2 from the germline V gene are MDHEN and SYDVKM. This chain's CDR3 is CASSLEASVWETQYF. CDR3 nucleotides: TGTGCCAGCAGTTTGGAAGCTAGTGTATGGGAGACCCAGTACTTC.

The rearrangement links TRBV9 to TRBJ2-1; 11 bases match TRBD2. The CDR3 covers 16 residues. V dropped 0 bases and J dropped 7; count of bases not matched to a gene: 6. Germline lookup yields CDR1 SGDLS and CDR2 YYNGEE. DNA for the CDR3: TGTGCCAGCAGCGTAGCTCGAACTAGCGGGAGAAATGAGCAGTTCTTC. The encoded protein is CASSVARTSGRNEQFF.

This clone was found once. The sample contains more than one DNA sequence encoding this CDR3. The chain links TRBV5-1 to TRBJ1-5; weak D call: TRBD1 (6 bases). CDR3 size: 15 residues. The V gene's germline CDR1 is SGHRS and CDR2 YFSETQ. The V end lost 0 bases, the J end lost 7 bases, and 14 bases lay between the germline ends. The CDR3 region is CASSLGQGMGQPQHF. CDR3 in DNA: TGCGCCAGCAGCTTGGGGCAGGGGATGGGGCAGCCCCAGCATTTT.

The V gene is TRBV5-1, the J gene TRBJ2-3; 8 positions match TRBD2. V was clipped by 0 bases and J by 0 bases; unmatched bases: 9. Germline V CDR1 and CDR2: SGHRS, YFSETQ. This CDR3 region has 18 residues. The CDR3 protein is CASSLVWGASGSTDTQYF. CDR3 nucleotides: TGCGCCAGCAGCTTGGTATGGGGAGCTAGCGGGAGCACAGATACGCAGTATTTT.

This chain connects TRBV4-3 to TRBJ2-3; 8 bases align to TRBD2. V lost 2 bases and J lost 1; bases outside the gene matches: 14. Per the germline V gene, CDR1 is LGHNA and CDR2 is YSLEER. There are 19 residues in the CDR3. The chain's CDR3 is CASSQQLSGAGGRTDTQYF. The CDR3 bases are TGCGCCAGCAGCCAACAATTAAGTGGGGCGGGAGGTCGCACAGATACGCAGTATTTT.

The chain is built from TRBV5-6 and TRBJ1-5; a weak D match, TRBD1 (5 bases). CDR3 length: 15 residues. Germline CDR1 SGHDT, CDR2 YYEEEE. Trimming pared 0 bases from V and 0 bases from J, leaving 7 bases between. CDR3 amino acids: CASSLARASNQPQHF. CDR3 in DNA: TGTGCCAGCAGCTTGGCCAGGGCTAGCAATCAGCCCCAGCATTTT.

The chain combines TRBV7-8 with TRBJ2-1; 11 bases line up with TRBD2. Germline V gives CDR1 SGHVS, CDR2 FQNEAQ. This CDR3 spans 15 amino acids. With V trimmed by 5 bases and J by 7 bases, 7 bases remained unmatched. The CDR3 sequence: CASSISGRAWNEQFF. In DNA form, the CDR3 reads TGTGCCAGCAGCATTAGCGGGAGGGCTTGGAATGAGCAGTTCTTC.

The rearrangement uses TRBV27 and TRBJ1-1, with 9 bases aligning to TRBD1. Trimming removed 5 bases from V and 3 bases from J; junction bases left unmatched: 10. There are 16 residues in the CDR3. CDR1 and CDR2 from the germline V gene are MNHEY and SMNVEV (reference sequence). The CDR3 DNA is TGTGCCAGCAGTAGGGGGGACAGGGTTGGAGACACTGAAGCTTTCTTT. Translation gives CASSRGDRVGDTEAFF.

The rearrangement links TRBV30 to TRBJ2-2, with D possibly TRBD1 on 5 matching bases. The germline V gene encodes CDR1 GTSNPN and CDR2 SVGIG (reference sequence). Trimming shortened V by 0 bases and J by 7 bases, and 9 bases separated the two germline ends. The CDR3 covers 13 residues. CDR3 sequence: CAWSVAGHGELFF. The CDR3 coding sequence is TGTGCCTGGAGTGTAGCAGGGCACGGGGAGCTGTTTTTT.

V gene TRBV7-9 combines with J gene TRBJ2-5; unclear D gene. The J call may not be correct, given that the DNA end is closer to TRBJ2-7. Germline assignment: CDR1 SEHNR and CDR2 FQNEAQ (reference sequence). The CDR3 consists of 12 residues. The CDR3 is CASSLPSYEQYF. CDR3 nucleotide sequence: TGTGCCAGCAGCTTACCATCCTACGAGCAGTACTTC.

This clone has just one count. The rearrangement links TRBV6-1 to TRBJ1-5; D gene unclear. The V end lost 5 bases, the J end lost 4 bases, and 6 bases lay between the germline ends. The V gene's germline CDR1 is MNHNS and CDR2 SASEGT. The CDR3 consists of 12 residues. Written as DNA, the CDR3 is TGTGCCAGCAGTCCGACTAATCAGCCCCAGCATTTT. The encoded protein is CASSPTNQPQHF.

This clone was detected only once. The chain uses TRBV5-5 and TRBJ2-2; D is uncertain. The CDR3 extends over 11 amino acids. V was clipped by 3 bases and J by 7 bases, with 4 bases between them. Germline CDR1 is SGHKS and CDR2 is YYEKEE (reference sequence). This CDR3 is CASSWDGELFF. The DNA for the CDR3 is TGTGCCAGCAGCTGGGACGGGGAGCTGTTTTTT.

The chain has TRBV5-1 and TRBJ2-3; TRBD2 agrees at 11 bases. There are 17 residues in the CDR3. Trimming removed 0 bases from V and 5 bases from J; junction bases left unmatched: 8. Germline V lookup: CDR1 SGHRS, CDR2 YFSETQ. The CDR3 sequence: CASSLALAGGPVDTQYF. In DNA, the CDR3 is TGCGCCAGCAGCTTGGCCTTAGCGGGAGGGCCAGTAGATACGCAGTATTTT.

CDR3 residues: CASSFGLAGAPSYNEQFF. CDR3 bases: TGTGCCAGCAGCTTTGGACTAGCGGGAGCCCCCTCCTACAATGAGCAGTTCTTC. The genes are TRBV7-2 and TRBJ2-1; 13 bases agree with TRBD2. The CDR3 sequence is 18 residues long. V was clipped by 3 bases and J by 0 bases; unmatched bases: 5. Per the germline V gene, CDR1 is SGHTA and CDR2 is FQGNSA.

The CDR3 loop is CAISDVGGPEHEQFF. CDR3 sequence (DNA): TGTGCCATCAGTGATGTGGGAGGGCCCGAGCATGAGCAGTTCTTC. The J gene is TRBJ2-1, the V gene TRBV10-3, with TRBD2 matching 7 bases. After removal of 3 bases from V and 8 bases from J, the junction contained 10 bases not matched to a gene. Germline V gene sequence: CDR1 ENHRY, CDR2 SYGVKD. The CDR3 is made up of 15 amino acids.

The chain recombines TRBV4-3 with TRBJ2-7, with TRBD2 matching 11 bases. Germline trimming cut 5 bases from V and 6 bases from J; bases unmatched to any gene: 6. Germline V lookup: CDR1 LGHNA, CDR2 YSLEER. The CDR3 sequence is 14 residues long. The CDR3 region has the DNA TGCGCCAGCAGCTATGGGACTAGCGGACCCGAGCAGTACTTC. Its translation is CASSYGTSGPEQYF.

A note on this clone: Other DNA variants within this sample encode the same CDR3. The chain recombines TRBV7-9 with TRBJ2-5, with D perhaps matching TRBD1 (6 bases). V gave up 4 bases and J gave up 1 base, with 10 bases separating them. This CDR3 is 14 amino acids long. Germline-derived CDR1 and CDR2 are SEHNR and FQNEAQ (reference sequence). In DNA form, the CDR3 reads TGTGCCAGCAGCTCCTTGGGGGCCCAAGAGACCCAGTACTTC. It specifies CASSSLGAQETQYF. The full variable domain, completed using reference TRBV7-9 and TRBJ2-5, is DTGVSQNPRHKITKRGQNVTFRCDPISEHNRLYWYRQTLGQGPEFLTYFQNEAQLEKSRLLSDRFSAERPKGSFSTLEIQRTEQGDSAMYLCASSSLGAQETQYFGPGTRLLVL.